These T cell receptor beta chains were read from a single sample in a study of beta chain features in type 1 diabetes. The method was immunoSEQ multiplex PCR; TCRdb's version includes in-frame clones alone and lacks a portion of them. The sample carries about 160,000 clones, around 9% recorded once. The specimen was central memory CD4+ T cells from blood. The receptors were sampled from a woman aged 30 to 39 with type 1 diabetes. CDR3s include the opening cysteine and the closing phenylalanine or tryptophan. A D gene is named only where the DNA matches it firmly. Not every row has a clone size; where given, it reads once, few, many or a size class.

j_call clone_size d_call v_call cdr3_nt cdr3_aa
TRBJ1-1 few . TRBV2 TGTGCCAGCAGTGAATACGGGGATTTGAGTGAAGCTTTCTTT CASSEYGDLSEAFF
TRBJ1-2 few . TRBV28 TGTGCCAGCAGTTTATCCGGGGGGAACTATGGCTACACCTTC CASSLSGGNYGYTF
TRBJ2-7 . TRBD2 TRBV25-1 TGTGCCAGCAGTGTCCCTGGACTAGCGGGAGCCTACGAGCAGTACTTC CASSVPGLAGAYEQYF
TRBJ2-7 many TRBD2 TRBV28 TGTGCCAGCAGTTTATCAAGCGGGAGAGGCGAGCAGTACTTC CASSLSSGRGEQYF
TRBJ2-1 few . TRBV7-2 TGTGCCAGCACGGGGACCTTCGCGGGGAATGAGCAGTTCTTC CASTGTFAGNEQFF
TRBJ2-7 few . TRBV28 TGTGCCAGCAGTCAGGGTTTTGGGCGAGAGCAGTACTTC CASSQGFGREQYF
TRBJ1-5 . . TRBV28 TGTGCCAGCAGTTTGACAGTTAGCAATCAGCCCCAGCATTTT CASSLTVSNQPQHF
TRBJ2-7 . TRBD2 TRBV6-5 TGTGCCAGCAGTTACAACGGAGCGGGATCCGTCTACGAGCAGTACTTC CASSYNGAGSVYEQYF
TRBJ2-7 . TRBD2 TRBV7-3 TGTGCCAGCAGCAAGACTAGCGGCTCCTACGAGCAGTACTTC CASSKTSGSYEQYF
TRBJ2-1 . . TRBV5-1 TGCGCCAGCAGCTCCCCTAGTTCAGAGCGCAATGAGCAGTTCTTC CASSSPSSERNEQFF
TRBJ2-7 . TRBD1 TRBV27 TGTGCCAGCAGTTCCACCGCCTTCGGGACAGCGTATTTC CASSSTAFGTAYF
TRBJ2-7 . . TRBV6-6 TGTGCCAGTACGGGACTCCAAAGCTCCTACGAGCAGTACTTC CASTGLQSSYEQYF
TRBJ1-1 few . TRBV7-9 TGTGCCAGCAGCTTAGTCGCGTTACAGGGTAAGGCTGAAGCTTTCTTT CASSLVALQGKAEAFF
TRBJ2-1 few . TRBV7-9 TGTGCCAGCAGCCCTTCCCGGGACTCCAACCTTTACAATGAGCAGTTCTTC CASSPSRDSNLYNEQFF
TRBJ2-5 . TRBD2 TRBV7-3 TGTGCCAGCAGCCCCCTAGGGGCGGGAGGTTTTGAGACCCAGTACTTC CASSPLGAGGFETQYF